What follows are 23 T cell receptor beta chains derived from one specimen sequenced in a study of cytotoxic CD8 clonotypes in ibrutinib-treated CLL (dated by TCRdb to about 2021). To prepare the library, the immunoSEQ multiplex PCR assay was applied. The table comes from immuneACCESS by way of TCRdb, which keeps in-frame sequences with V and J called. Part of the clones is missing from these tables; in studies checked, under half for an unresolved V gene and the rest for unknown reasons. The sample table contains approximately 70,000 clones; only one count was recorded for approximately 80% of them. Roughly 8% of the sample is taken by the ten largest. The time point label, read with the paper, signifies: progressive disease on ibrutinib. This sample comprised PBMCs, obtained at disease progression, from a patient treated with ibrutinib. The receptors were sampled from a human donor with chronic lymphocytic leukemia.

This clone was detected only a few times. The rearrangement links TRBV10-1 to TRBJ1-6, with a possible D match to TRBD1 (5 bases). CDR1 and CDR2 from the germline V gene are WNHNN and SYGVQD (reference sequence). Trimming removed 5 bases from V and 9 bases from J, with 8 bases in between. The CDR3 extends over 12 amino acids. CDR3 in DNA: TGCGCCAGCAGTAACAGGAGTTCACCCCTCCACTTT. Encoded protein: CASSNRSSPLHF.

This clone has more than one count but fewer than ten. The chain employs TRBV19 and TRBJ1-2, with a possible D match to TRBD1 (6 bases). The CDR3 runs to 12 residues. Trimming shortened V by 5 bases and J by 8 bases, and 12 bases separated the two germline ends. Germline assignment: CDR1 LNHDA and CDR2 SQIVND (reference sequence). CDR3 sequence (DNA): TGTGCCAGTAGTGCGAACAGGGACGGCTACACCTTC. It is translated as CASSANRDGYTF.

The chain recombines TRBV29-1 with TRBJ2-5; a weak D match, TRBD1 (6 bases). The CDR3 runs to 13 residues. The V gene lost 4 bases and the J gene lost 4 bases, with 13 bases spanning the gap. The germline CDR1 and CDR2 sequences are SQVTM and ANQGSEA. CDR3 protein: CSVVLQGGETQYF. The DNA for the CDR3 is TGCAGCGTTGTGTTACAGGGTGGAGAGACCCAGTACTTC.

The chain's CDR3 is CASGLVASNQPQHF. CDR3 bases: TGTGCTAGTGGTTTGGTAGCCAGCAATCAGCCCCAGCATTTT. The chain is built from TRBV12-5 and TRBJ1-5; D ambiguous. Looked up from germline, CDR1 is LGHNT and CDR2 is FRNRAP. V dropped 0 bases and J dropped 1 base, with 4 bases sitting between them. This CDR3 is built from 14 residues.

This rearrangement joins TRBV19 to TRBJ2-7; the D gene is possibly TRBD2 (5 bases). Trimming took 3 bases from V and 1 from J, leaving 10 bases between them. The CDR3 loop spans 14 amino acids. Germline lookup yields CDR1 LNHDA and CDR2 SQIVND (reference sequence). CDR3 sequence (DNA): TGTGCCAGTAGTATCGGGATCCGATCCTACGAGCAGTACTTC. Amino acids: CASSIGIRSYEQYF.

This clone has only one observation. The chain uses TRBV18 and TRBJ2-1; 10 bases fit TRBD2. Germline loops: CDR1 KGHSH, CDR2 LQKENI. The V and J ends lost 2 bases and 4 bases, in that order; junction bases with no gene match: 8. The length of the CDR3 is 17 residues. The CDR3 DNA reads TGTGCCAGCTCACCAGCTTTGCTAGCGGGAGATTACAATGAGCAGTTCTTC. Translation gives CASSPALLAGDYNEQFF.

The chain is built from TRBV19 and TRBJ1-1, with D maybe TRBD1 (5 bases). Germline CDR1 and CDR2: LNHDA and SQIVND (reference sequence). V was trimmed by 6 bases and J by 1 base, leaving 9 bases between them. The CDR3 has 13 amino acids. CDR3 amino acids: CASSLTGNTEAFF. The CDR3 DNA is TGTGCCAGTAGCCTAACAGGGAACACTGAAGCTTTCTTT.

CDR3 loop: CASRERGNYGYTF. The CDR3 DNA is TGTGCCAGCAGAGAAAGGGGTAACTATGGCTACACCTTC. V is TRBV6-1 and J is TRBJ1-2; a weak D match, TRBD1 (5 bases). The germline gives CDR1 MNHNS, CDR2 SASEGT. Between the trimmed V and J ends, which lost 6 bases and 1 base, there was a span of 9 bases. The CDR3 consists of 13 residues.

The rearrangement links TRBV5-1 to TRBJ1-2, with D uncertain. Trimming stripped 5 bases from V and 2 bases from J, with 10 bases between. The CDR3 has 13 residues. Germline V gene data show CDR1 as SGHRS and CDR2 as YFSETQ. The CDR3, as DNA: TGCGCCAGCAGAGTAGGCCAAAACTATGGCTACACCTTC. Amino acid sequence: CASRVGQNYGYTF.

The rearrangement uses TRBV28 and TRBJ2-1, with D maybe TRBD1 (6 bases). The length of the CDR3 is 12 residues. V was shortened by 2 bases and J by 7 bases, with 6 bases between the two germline ends. The germline V gene has CDR1 MDHEN and CDR2 SYDVKM. In DNA, the CDR3 is TGTGCCAGCAGTTTAAGGGGGAATGAGCAGTTCTTC. It encodes CASSLRGNEQFF.

This sequence joins TRBV5-6 and TRBJ1-2, with D perhaps matching TRBD1 (6 bases). The length of the CDR3 is 15 residues. The germline V and J ends were trimmed by 0 bases and 4 bases, with 13 bases remaining between them. Germline CDR1 SGHDT, CDR2 YYEEEE. The CDR3 protein is CASSLVAGEGYGYTF. The CDR3 DNA follows: TGTGCCAGCAGCTTGGTTGCAGGGGAAGGCTATGGCTACACCTTC.

J is TRBJ1-2 and V is TRBV5-4, with D perhaps matching TRBD1 (6 bases). There are 16 residues in the CDR3. V gave up 4 bases and J gave up 4 bases, with 20 bases separating them. CDR1 SGHNT and CDR2 YYREEE come from the germline V gene (reference sequence). CDR3 nucleotide sequence: TGTGCCAGCAGCCCCCCCGGGGGCCCATTTACCTATGGCTACACCTTC. Protein: CASSPPGGPFTYGYTF. Based on the CDR3 plus reference TRBV5-4 and TRBJ1-2, the full variable domain is ETGVTQSPTHLIKTRGQQVTLRCSSQSGHNTVSWYQQALGQGPQFIFQYYREEENGRGNFPPRFSGLQFPNYSSELNVNALELDDSALYLCASSPPGGPFTYGYTFGSGTRLTVV.

The chain joins TRBV5-1 to TRBJ2-7, with 7 bases aligning to TRBD1. V trimming: 1 base; J trimming: 0 bases; junction bases outside the gene matches: 4. The CDR3 covers 15 residues. The germline gives CDR1 SGHRS, CDR2 YFSETQ. CDR3 DNA: TGCGCCAGCAGCTTGTACAGGGGCGTCTCCTACGAGCAGTACTTC. Its translation is CASSLYRGVSYEQYF.

V is TRBV29-1 and J is TRBJ2-1; D could derive from TRBD1 or TRBD2 (5 bases each). With 5 bases removed from V and 10 bases from J, the gap between germline ends came to 15 bases. Germline loops: CDR1 SQVTM, CDR2 ANQGSEA. The CDR3 has 12 residues. CDR3 sequence: CSVRPGPWEQFF. The CDR3 nucleotides are TGCAGCGTTCGACCGGGACCATGGGAGCAGTTCTTC.

This sequence joins TRBV10-2 and TRBJ2-2; 10 nucleotides align to TRBD2. The CDR3 is 13 amino acids. Germline V gives CDR1 WSHSY, CDR2 SAAADI. J gave up 8 bases and V 8 bases, and 5 bases lay outside the gene matches. The CDR3 is CASRLAGVGELFF. CDR3 nucleotides: TGCGCCAGCCGCCTAGCGGGAGTAGGGGAGCTGTTTTTT.

CDR3 in amino acids: CASSLFRETQYF. CDR3 bases: TGTGCCAGCAGCTTATTTCGTGAGACCCAGTACTTC. This sequence joins TRBV13 and TRBJ2-5; D is unresolved. Trimming cost V 2 bases and J 5 bases, with 6 bases left between them. CDR1 and CDR2 from the germline V gene are PRHDT and FYEKMQ (reference sequence). The CDR3 loop spans 12 amino acids.

This clone turned up a few times. The rearrangement joins TRBV4-1 to TRBJ2-7; 7 positions agree with TRBD2. CDR1 is MGHRA and CDR2 is YSYEKL in the germline V gene. Losses at the gene ends were 1 base for V and 2 bases for J; bases not matched to a gene: 8. The length of the CDR3 is 16 residues. CDR3 region: CASSQGGLAAAYEQYF. In nucleotides, the CDR3 is TGCGCCAGCAGCCAAGGTGGGCTAGCGGCCGCCTACGAGCAGTACTTC.

The V call is TRBV11-2, the J call TRBJ1-6; tentatively, D is TRBD1 (6 bases). Trimming left V 3 bases short and J 3 bases short, with 9 bases between. The length of the CDR3 is 15 residues. Germline V gives CDR1 SGHAT, CDR2 FQNNGV. The CDR3 bases are TGTGCCAGCAGCTTCAACAGGGACTATAATTCACCCCTCCACTTT. Translating it yields CASSFNRDYNSPLHF. Full variable domain (missing parts from reference TRBV11-2 and TRBJ1-6): EAGVAQSPRYKIIEKRQSVAFWCNPISGHATLYWYQQILGQGPKLLIQFQNNGVVDDSQLPKDRFSAERLKGVDSTLKIQPAKLEDSAVYLCASSFNRDYNSPLHFGNGTRLTVT.

This chain joins TRBV9 and TRBJ2-2; D ambiguous. Trimming removed 0 bases at V and 2 bases at J, with 5 bases between. Germline CDR1 SGDLS, CDR2 YYNGEE. The length of the CDR3 is 14 residues. CDR3 loop: CASSVEVNTGELFF. In DNA, the CDR3 is TGTGCCAGCAGCGTAGAGGTTAACACCGGGGAGCTGTTTTTT.

The J gene is TRBJ2-5, the V gene TRBV2; D is tentatively TRBD1 or TRBD2 (6 bases each). The CDR3 is 15 residues long. Trimming stripped 4 bases from V and 1 base from J, with 13 bases between. The germline CDR1 and CDR2 sequences are SNHLY and FYNNEI. The CDR3 loop reads CASSVGGRIQETQYF. CDR3 coding DNA: TGTGCCAGCAGTGTAGGGGGGCGAATCCAAGAGACCCAGTACTTC. Variable domain in full (rest from reference TRBV2 and TRBJ2-5): EPEVTQTPSHQVTQMGQEVILRCVPISNHLYFYWYRQILGQKVEFLVSFYNNEISEKSEIFDDQFSVERPDGSNFTLKIRSTKLEDSAMYFCASSVGGRIQETQYFGPGTRLLVL.

This chain joins TRBV27 and TRBJ2-7; a weak D match, TRBD1 (5 bases). The CDR3 spans 14 residues. Per germline, CDR1 MNHEY and CDR2 SMNVEV (reference sequence). V shed 2 bases and J shed 4 bases, with 12 bases lying between them. The CDR3 DNA is TGTGCCAGCAGTTTAGCGGACGGACAATACGAGCAGTACTTC. Translating gives CASSLADGQYEQYF.

The rearrangement links TRBV19 to TRBJ2-1; possible D gene TRBD1, 7 bases. Germline V gene lookup returns CDR1 LNHDA and CDR2 SQIVND (reference sequence). The V gene lost 0 bases and the J gene lost 4 bases, with 13 bases spanning the gap. The CDR3 contains 16 residues. CDR3 region: CASSIDTRGVYNEQFF. As DNA, the CDR3 is TGTGCCAGTAGTATAGATACCAGGGGGGTTTACAATGAGCAGTTCTTC.

CDR3 sequence: CASSPSGGPYNEQFF. The CDR3 bases are TGCGCCAGCAGCCCTAGCGGGGGACCCTACAATGAGCAGTTCTTC. This chain uses TRBV5-1 with TRBJ2-1; TRBD2 agrees at 10 bases. The CDR3 length is 15 residues. The germline gives CDR1 SGHRS, CDR2 YFSETQ. V trimming: 4 bases; J trimming: 2 bases; junction bases outside the gene matches: 3.